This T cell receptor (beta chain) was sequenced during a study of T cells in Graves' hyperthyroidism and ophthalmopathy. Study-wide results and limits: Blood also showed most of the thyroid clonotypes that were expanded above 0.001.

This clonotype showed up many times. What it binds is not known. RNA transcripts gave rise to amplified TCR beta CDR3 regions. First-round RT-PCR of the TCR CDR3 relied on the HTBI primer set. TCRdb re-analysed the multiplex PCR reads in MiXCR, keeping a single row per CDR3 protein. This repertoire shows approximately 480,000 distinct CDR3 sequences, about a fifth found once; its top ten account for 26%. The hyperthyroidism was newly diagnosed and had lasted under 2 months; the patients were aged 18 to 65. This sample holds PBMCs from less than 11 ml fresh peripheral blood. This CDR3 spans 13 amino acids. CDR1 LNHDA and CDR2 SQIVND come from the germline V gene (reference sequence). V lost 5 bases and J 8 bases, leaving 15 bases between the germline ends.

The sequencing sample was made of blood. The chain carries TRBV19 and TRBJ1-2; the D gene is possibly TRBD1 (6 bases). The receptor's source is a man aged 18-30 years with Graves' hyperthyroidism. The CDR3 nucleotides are TGTGCCAGTAGTGTTAACAGGGCGGACGGCTACACCTTC. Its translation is CASSVNRADGYTF.